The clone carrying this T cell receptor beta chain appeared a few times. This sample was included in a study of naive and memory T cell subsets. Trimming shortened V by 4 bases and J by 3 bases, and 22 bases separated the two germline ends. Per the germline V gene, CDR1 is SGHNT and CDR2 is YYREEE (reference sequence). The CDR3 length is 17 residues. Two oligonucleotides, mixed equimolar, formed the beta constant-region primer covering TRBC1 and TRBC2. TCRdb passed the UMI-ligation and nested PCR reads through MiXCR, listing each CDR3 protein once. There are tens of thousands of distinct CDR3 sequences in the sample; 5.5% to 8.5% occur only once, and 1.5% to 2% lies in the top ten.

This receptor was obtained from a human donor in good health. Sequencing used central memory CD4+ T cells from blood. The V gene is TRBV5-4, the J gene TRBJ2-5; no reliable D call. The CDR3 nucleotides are TGTGCCAGCAGCCGAGTCGGAATTTTGGCCCCAGAAGAGACCCAGTACTTC. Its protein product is CASSRVGILAPEETQYF.